A selection of T cell receptor beta chains follows, all from one sample in a study of blood T cells in healthy people across ages. Via MiXCR, TCRdb re-called the 5' RACE reads, giving one row per CDR3 protein. The top ten clones hold more than 6% of a sample with 1.5 million to 2 million distinct CDR3 sequences, 28% of them seen once. What was sequenced was blood. Every receptor here comes from a woman aged 30 to 39 in good health. CDR3s include the opening cysteine and the closing phenylalanine or tryptophan. The order of the fields is V gene, J gene, clone size, CDR3 protein. Expanded clones are given a class, and other clones once, few, many or no size at all.

>TRBV24-1|TRBJ2-7|few
CATRLGTESYEQYF
>TRBV6-4|TRBJ2-1|many
CASTASTFDNEQFF
>TRBV7-9|TRBJ2-7|many
CASSLLIGYEQYF
>TRBV30|TRBJ1-2|.
CACMDRVFNGYTF
>TRBV14|TRBJ2-1|many
CASSPRGQQFF
>TRBV27|TRBJ2-1|few
CASSLRESNEQFF
>TRBV20-1|TRBJ2-3|.
CSSQDRRGRTDTQYF
>TRBV6-6|TRBJ1-2|few
CASSYETPSGYTF
>TRBV6-1|TRBJ2-1|.
CASDRREQFF
>TRBV18|TRBJ2-7|few
CASSPPSGASGEQYF
>TRBV7-3|TRBJ2-5|.
CASSLKPRGGGETQYF
>TRBV6-6|TRBJ1-5|few
CASSCSRVQGDQPQHF
>TRBV5-1|TRBJ1-1|.
CASSLKLSRGNTEAFF
>TRBV6-2/TRBV6-3|TRBJ1-5|few
CASWEFGTGANQPQHF
>TRBV6-2/TRBV6-3|TRBJ2-3|few
CASSYGDLLGTQYF
>TRBV20-1|TRBJ1-1|.
CSAREGKNTEAFF
>TRBV7-2|TRBJ2-3|.
CASSLDGLAGGRPQYF
>TRBV6-2/TRBV6-3|TRBJ1-1|.
CASSYSWTEAFF
>TRBV7-2|TRBJ2-7|many
CASSLGAGDPPYEQYF
>TRBV7-2|TRBJ2-3|once
CASSSDRGRPSTDTQYF
>TRBV2|TRBJ2-4|.
CASSGGTGVNIQYF
>TRBV5-1|TRBJ2-7|few
CASSFSFGAGTSYEQYF
>TRBV6-6|TRBJ1-2|.
CASLSSGAWEGCTF
>TRBV20-1|TRBJ2-1|few
CSASPRGLSNEQFF
>TRBV20-1|TRBJ2-3|.
CSAPLTRGTDTQYF
>TRBV10-3|TRBJ1-5|few
CAISESPGGISNQPQHF
>TRBV6-2/TRBV6-3|TRBJ1-4|.
CASRLGGVRKEKLFF
>TRBV5-1|TRBJ1-1|few
CASSLVGEGNTEAFF
>TRBV12-3/TRBV12-4|TRBJ2-7|many
CASSPLAGGSLEQYF
>TRBV2|TRBJ2-5|.
CASGRQGVRETQYF
>TRBV2|TRBJ2-1|few
CASRVRESSYNEQFF
>TRBV5-1|TRBJ1-5|few
CASSIGAIRAQHF
>TRBV7-9|TRBJ1-3|.
CASQRSGNTIYF
>TRBV12-3/TRBV12-4|TRBJ2-1|.
CASSLFEVVEQFF
>TRBV4-1|TRBJ2-7|.
CASSQAKAGEQYF
>TRBV7-9|TRBJ2-1|many
CASSPMGWDEQFF
>TRBV7-6|TRBJ2-7|many
CASSMTSGGLPYEQYF
>TRBV29-1|TRBJ2-2|few
CSVARQGNTGELFF
>TRBV20-1|TRBJ1-5|few
CSARDPGGNQPQHF
>TRBV7-9|TRBJ2-1|many
CASSPTLAGANEQFF
>TRBV28|TRBJ1-2|many
CASSEGWYGYTF
>TRBV6-1|TRBJ1-5|.
CASSERAGGNQPQHF
>TRBV6-6|TRBJ1-1|.
CASRFQDRQSPYIEAFF
>TRBV5-1|TRBJ2-2|.
CASNLAGELFF
>TRBV12-3/TRBV12-4|TRBJ1-2|.
CASSYDRNNYGYTF
>TRBV20-1|TRBJ1-2|few
CSARVPGQGGHGYTF
>TRBV6-1|TRBJ2-5|.
CASGTGRRGETQYF
>TRBV28|.|.
CASSWPKTTYNEQYF
>TRBV7-9|TRBJ2-1|few
CASSLARTRRGTGNEQFF
>TRBV27|TRBJ2-7|few
CASQGAGGAYEQYF
>TRBV7-9|TRBJ2-1|.
CASSRPGTGAYEQFF
>TRBV21-1|TRBJ2-1|.
CASRTSTLKGTQNEQFF
>TRBV5-5|TRBJ2-5|.
CASSRPTGKETQYF
>TRBV24-1|TRBJ2-3|.
CATSDRLSQYF
>TRBV7-2|TRBJ2-1|.
CTSSFSYNEQFF
>TRBV29-1|TRBJ2-3|few
CSVVPAGLTDTQYF
>TRBV12-3/TRBV12-4|TRBJ2-7|many
CASSPTSGGYEQYF
>TRBV6-6|TRBJ2-1|.
CASSTGTGLDNEQFF